This is a list of T cell receptor beta chains from one sample in a study of regulatory T cells in long-lasting Graves disease. TCRdb fed the multiplex PCR reads into MiXCR, producing one record per CDR3 protein. The sample lists roughly 450,000 distinct CDR3 sequences, about 20% seen once, with 6.5% to 10% in the top ten. The sample was peripheral blood mononuclear cells (PBMCs), taken when the disease was refractory, from a patient treated with antithyroid drugs. Source of these receptors: a female donor with Graves disease. The CDR3 runs from the conserved cysteine through the conserved F or W. Each record gives: J gene, V gene, clone size, D gene, CDR3 DNA, CDR3 protein. A D gene is named only where the DNA matches it firmly. Clone sizes are given selectively: once, few, many, or a class where the clone is expanded.

TRBJ1-2 | TRBV7-8 | few | . | TGTGCCAGCAGCGCCGTGACAGGCGACTATGGCTACACCTTC | CASSAVTGDYGYTF
TRBJ1-1 | TRBV9 | . | . | TGTGCCAGCAGCGTAGAGCCCCTTACCCAGAGGAACACTGAAGCTTTCTTT | CASSVEPLTQRNTEAFF
TRBJ2-7 | TRBV25-1 | . | TRBD2 | TGTGCCAGCAGTGCCCCGGGACTAGCGGGAGGGAGCTCCTACGAGCAGTACTTC | CASSAPGLAGGSSYEQYF
TRBJ2-2 | TRBV6-5 | many | TRBD2 | TGTGCCAGCAGTTACGCCACTAGCGGGAACACCGGGGAGCTGTTTTTT | CASSYATSGNTGELFF
TRBJ2-2 | TRBV6-1 | few | . | TGTGCCAGCAGTGACTCAATCCCTGGGACCGTCGGGGTCACCGGGGAGCTGTTTTTT | CASSDSIPGTVGVTGELFF
TRBJ2-2 | TRBV5-6 | many | . | TGTGCCAGCAGCCCCCGGGACCGATACACCGGGGAGCTGTTTTTT | CASSPRDRYTGELFF
TRBJ1-1 | TRBV20-1 | . | TRBD1 | TGCAGTGCTAGAGACGCCCGGGACAGGGTGGATACTGAAGCTTTCTTT | CSARDARDRVDTEAFF
TRBJ1-1 | TRBV14 | once | . | TGTGCCAGCAGCTGGAAAACGGCCCAGCCGAGTCGTGAAGCTTTCTTT | CASSWKTAQPSREAFF
TRBJ2-3 | TRBV5-1 | . | . | TGCGCCAGCAACCCCGGGGGAGGCACAGATACGCAGTATTTT | CASNPGGGTDTQYF
TRBJ1-1 | TRBV11-2 | many | TRBD1 | TGTGCCAGCAGCGTATACAGGGGGCTTAACACTGAAGCTTTCTTT | CASSVYRGLNTEAFF
TRBJ1-2 | TRBV7-2 | . | . | TGTGCCAGCAGCCCTAGTGGGGGGTCCAACTATGGCTACACCTTC | CASSPSGGSNYGYTF
TRBJ2-4 | TRBV29-1 | few | . | TGCAGCGTGCCTAAAACCGGGGGCATTCAGTACTTC | CSVPKTGGIQYF
TRBJ2-1 | TRBV7-2 | . | . | TGTGCCAGCAGCTTTAACACGTTTAGCGGCTACAATGAGCAGTTCTTC | CASSFNTFSGYNEQFF
TRBJ1-2 | TRBV6-1 | few | . | TGTGCCATCTGGGGACTTCCCTATGGCTACACCTTC | CAIWGLPYGYTF
TRBJ2-2 | TRBV5-6 | . | . | TGTGCCAGCAGCTCCCGGGTCCAAACCTCACTATTATCGGGCACCGGGGAGCTGTTTTTT | CASSSRVQTSLLSGTGELFF
TRBJ1-1 | TRBV29-1 | many | . | TGCAGCGCCGAGACGGACCAGTGGGGAGCTTTCTTT | CSAETDQWGAFF
TRBJ2-1 | TRBV5-6 | . | . | TGTGCCAGCAGCCCCCCCGGACAGTTTATGCACAATGAGCAGTTCTTC | CASSPPGQFMHNEQFF
TRBJ2-7 | TRBV7-9 | few | . | TGTGCCAGCAGCTTGAGGTACGGACCCTACGAGCAGTACTTC | CASSLRYGPYEQYF
TRBJ2-7 | TRBV2 | many | TRBD2 | TGTGCCAGCAGTGAAGGGCTAGCGGGAATATTATTATCCTACGAGCAGTACTTC | CASSEGLAGILLSYEQYF
TRBJ2-7 | TRBV6-1 | . | . | TGTGCCAGCAGTCCCCTTAGCGGAGGAATTTACGAGCAGTACTTC | CASSPLSGGIYEQYF
TRBJ2-1 | TRBV7-9 | . | . | TGTGCCAGCAGCTTAGGGTATCGGAAGACCCCTCCACTCAATGAGCAGTTCTTC | CASSLGYRKTPPLNEQFF
TRBJ2-3 | TRBV28 | . | . | TGTGCCAGCAGTTTCTTTCAGGGTCACACAGATACGCAGTATTTT | CASSFFQGHTDTQYF
TRBJ1-1 | TRBV19 | few | TRBD1 | TGTGCCAGTAGACAGGGGCTTGGTACTGAAGCTTTCTTT | CASRQGLGTEAFF
TRBJ1-1 | TRBV19 | . | . | TGTGCCAGTAGTACCTCAACGTGGGATGAAGCTTTCTTT | CASSTSTWDEAFF
TRBJ2-7 | TRBV3-1 | many | TRBD1 | TGTGCCAGCAGCTCGCCCGACTCCGGGACAGGACTATCCTACGAGCAGTACTTC | CASSSPDSGTGLSYEQYF
TRBJ1-5 | TRBV2 | few | . | TGTGCCAGCATGGCATCCCGGGCTAGCGGCAATCAGCCCCAGCATTTT | CASMASRASGNQPQHF
TRBJ2-3 | TRBV28 | . | TRBD2 | TGTGCCAGCAGGTCGGTGGGACTAGCGGGAGGAGGAGATACGCAGTATTTT | CASRSVGLAGGGDTQYF
TRBJ1-1 | TRBV5-1 | few | . | TGCGCCAGCGGGGAGGGGGTTTTATCTGAAGCTTTCTTT | CASGEGVLSEAFF
TRBJ1-2 | TRBV13 | . | . | TGTGCCAGCAGCTTAGATCACCCAGGCTACACCTTC | CASSLDHPGYTF
TRBJ2-5 | TRBV27 | few | TRBD2 | TGTGCCAGCAGCCGAGGGACTAGCGGGATAGAGACCCAGTACTTC | CASSRGTSGIETQYF
TRBJ2-7 | TRBV29-1 | . | . | TGCAGCGTTGAAGGTCGGAGGGAGACCTACGAGCAGTACTTC | CSVEGRRETYEQYF
TRBJ2-2 | TRBV6-2/TRBV6-3 | . | . | TGTGCCAGCAGTTACCAATTCCAGGGTCGGATCGGGGAGCTGTTTTTT | CASSYQFQGRIGELFF
TRBJ2-2 | TRBV19 | . | TRBD1 | TGTGCCAGTACGGGACAGAGTTACACCGGGGAGCTGTTTTTT | CASTGQSYTGELFF
TRBJ1-1 | TRBV10-3 | many | . | TGTGCCATCAGTGAGTCTGGTACAGTCGTTAACACTGAAGCTTTCTTT | CAISESGTVVNTEAFF
TRBJ1-5 | TRBV6-2/TRBV6-3 | few | . | TGTGCCAGCAGTCACCTCAATCAGCCCCAGCATTTT | CASSHLNQPQHF